This TCR beta chain was obtained from a study of PD-1 and CTLA-4 blockade in melanoma. This table comes from immunoSEQ multiplex PCR, and its TCRdb copy is limited to in-frame clones, with some not included. The sample has fewer than 7,500 clones; under 90% are singletons. The V end was cut by 0 bases, the J end by 0 bases, with 9 bases between. This CDR3 region has 16 residues. CDR1 is LGHNA, CDR2 YSLEER, per germline. The origin of this receptor is a human donor with melanoma. The chain carries TRBV4-3 and TRBJ1-3; D perhaps matches TRBD1 (5 bases). Source: CD8+ T cells from peripheral blood, taken before anti-PD-1 treatment. The CDR3 loop reads CASSQDYTGSGNTIYF. The CDR3 nucleotides read TGCGCCAGCAGCCAAGATTATACAGGCTCTGGAAACACCATATATTTT.